A selection of T cell receptor beta chains follows, all from one sample in a study of technical replicates of blood from several donors. Clones were sequenced by immunoSEQ multiplex PCR, and TCRdb holds only the in-frame ones, with some missing. Of about 63,000 clones detected, around nine tenths appear once; the ten largest clones hold under 6.5%. What was sequenced was PBMCs. The receptors here all came from a human donor in good health. Some clones in this sample may be carry-over from other donors' samples. CDR3s leave out the opening cysteine and the closing phenylalanine or tryptophan.

v_gene: TRBV19
CDR3aa: ASSIDLTGDSPLH

v_gene: TRBV11-2
CDR3aa: ASSFGQGISYEQY

v_gene: TRBV2
CDR3aa: ASSETSGKAGELF

v_gene: TRBV19
CDR3aa: ASSRGQGNSPLH

v_gene: TRBV6-5
CDR3aa: ASRAGQGNQPQH

v_gene: TRBV29-1
CDR3aa: SGRGGAANEQF

v_gene: TRBV15
CDR3aa: ATSRDRAISSGANVLT

v_gene: TRBV11-3
CDR3aa: ASSLEELLVTIRTMDTQY

v_gene: TRBV6-5
CDR3aa: ASASGYEQY

v_gene: TRBV7-3
CDR3aa: ASSLTIGTLYNEQF

v_gene: TRBV19
CDR3aa: ASSLGGRNNEQF

v_gene: TRBV6-5
CDR3aa: ASSRTAGSYEQY

v_gene: TRBV7-3
CDR3aa: ASSERGGDTDTQY

v_gene: TRBV5-1
CDR3aa: ASSFRGPAGEKLF

v_gene: TRBV7-9
CDR3aa: ASSPLRTGGDYGYT

v_gene: TRBV6-5
CDR3aa: ASSYSIRTPFNEQF

v_gene: TRBV9
CDR3aa: ASSAAGGRRYNEQF

v_gene: TRBV27
CDR3aa: ASRLTTSGGFEQF

v_gene: TRBV6-4
CDR3aa: ASSDGLAGISGANVLT

v_gene: TRBV29-1
CDR3aa: SVAGAISSYNEQF

v_gene: TRBV4-2
CDR3aa: ASSQDRQGNTPLH

v_gene: TRBV14
CDR3aa: ASSQELSDTQY

v_gene: TRBV2
CDR3aa: ASGVGNSYNEQF

v_gene: TRBV28
CDR3aa: ASSPGLVGETQY

v_gene: TRBV18
CDR3aa: ASSPSGTGGNQPQH

v_gene: TRBV4-2
CDR3aa: ASSTDYPGETQY

v_gene: TRBV19
CDR3aa: ASSPRILSGELF

v_gene: TRBV9
CDR3aa: ASSVEGRGNSPLH

v_gene: TRBV5-1
CDR3aa: ASSSGRGQETQY

v_gene: TRBV5-1
CDR3aa: ASSLEGVMNTEAF

v_gene: TRBV5-5
CDR3aa: ASSIGLAGVYEQY

v_gene: TRBV5-6
CDR3aa: ASSTLLRNSPLH

v_gene: TRBV19
CDR3aa: ASSTATSPTYEQY

v_gene: TRBV6-6
CDR3aa: ASSYPAGLPRGGYT

v_gene: TRBV7-3
CDR3aa: ASSLDRETEAF

v_gene: TRBV5-1
CDR3aa: ASSLTGNYEQY

v_gene: TRBV18
CDR3aa: ASSRRGTQY

v_gene: TRBV28
CDR3aa: ASTRTSQNTEAF

v_gene: TRBV5-5
CDR3aa: ASSRDSGGRTQY

v_gene: TRBV19
CDR3aa: ASSIQVGGGPQH

v_gene: TRBV19
CDR3aa: ASSIDRVGRNSNQPQH

v_gene: TRBV5-1
CDR3aa: ASSLSGTYEQY

v_gene: TRBV27
CDR3aa: ASSFRGHSNQPQH

v_gene: TRBV19
CDR3aa: ASSIKASGTTGELF

v_gene: TRBV6-1
CDR3aa: ASSEGDRGADTQY

v_gene: TRBV6-1
CDR3aa: ASTAGSNTEAF

v_gene: TRBV9
CDR3aa: ASSVRTGGTEAF

v_gene: TRBV30
CDR3aa: AWSVGNSGVNEQY

v_gene: TRBV7-6
CDR3aa: ASSLSREVNKETQY

v_gene: TRBV7-2
CDR3aa: ASSLGIAGYEQY

v_gene: TRBV15
CDR3aa: ATSRDLGSNEQF

v_gene: TRBV7-2
CDR3aa: ASSQQGLGGREQF

v_gene: TRBV7-9
CDR3aa: ASSLLDSNYGYT